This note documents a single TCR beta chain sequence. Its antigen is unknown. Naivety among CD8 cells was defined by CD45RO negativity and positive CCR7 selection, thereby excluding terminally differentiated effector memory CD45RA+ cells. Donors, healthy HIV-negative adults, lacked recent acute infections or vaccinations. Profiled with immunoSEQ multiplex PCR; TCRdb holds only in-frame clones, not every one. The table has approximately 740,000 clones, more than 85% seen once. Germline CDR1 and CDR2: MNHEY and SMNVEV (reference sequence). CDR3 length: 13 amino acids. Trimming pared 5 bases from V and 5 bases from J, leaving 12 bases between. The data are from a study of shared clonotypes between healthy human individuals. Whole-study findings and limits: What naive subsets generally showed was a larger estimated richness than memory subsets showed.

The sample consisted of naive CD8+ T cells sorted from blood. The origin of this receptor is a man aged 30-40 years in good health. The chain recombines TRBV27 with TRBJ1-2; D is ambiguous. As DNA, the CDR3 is TGTGCCAGCAGTCCCTCAAGGACTTATGGCTACACCTTC. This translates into CASSPSRTYGYTF.